This TCR beta chain stems from a study of T cell repertoires in cytomegalovirus infection. Overall study: Recently identified HLA-C-restricted CMV epitopes were among the peptides used. The public TCR beta signatures pointed to both CMV infection and matching HLA type.

Germline V gene data show CDR1 as MNHEY and CDR2 as SVGAGI. Trimming shortened V by 6 bases and J by 0 bases, and 12 bases separated the two germline ends. This CDR3 region has 16 residues. MiXCR, run by TCRdb on the reads, gives a single entry per CDR3 protein. The sample includes roughly 990,000 distinct CDR3 sequences, around 30% of them seen just once. Study results and caveats: Identification of carriers of CMV plus the relevant HLA was achieved through cumulative public TCR beta family frequency. The ex vivo response was dominated by HLA-C-restricted CMV-specific TCR beta clonotypes.

This clonotype was recorded at least ten times. Its antigen is unknown. The chain carries TRBV6-5 and TRBJ1-6; tentative D call: TRBD1 (5 bases). This TCR came from a human donor in good health (CMV status not recorded). Some clones in this sample may be carry-over from other donors' samples. The starting material was cultured CD8+ T cells from PBMCs, obtained from culture after CMV antigen stimulation. The CDR3 nucleotides are TGTGCCAGCAGAGGGACTCTGGCCTCCTATAATTCACCCCTCCACTTT. Translation gives CASRGTLASYNSPLHF.